This T cell receptor (beta chain) is from a study of CD4 and CD8 cells across lung adenocarcinoma regions. TCRdb processed the PCR reads anew with MiXCR; each CDR3 protein has one entry. The repertoire holds 2,000 or so distinct CDR3 sequences, with 35% to 55% as singletons. CDR1 and CDR2 from the germline V gene are MNHNS and SASEGT. The CDR3 runs 16 residues. Samples came from patients with localized non-small cell lung adenocarcinoma. The chain recombines TRBV6-1 with TRBJ2-1, with 12 bases matching TRBD2. The DNA matches TRBJ2-7 better at its end, which makes the J call doubtful. The source material was CD4+ T cells from the center of a lung tumor. The receptor was derived from a female donor with lung adenocarcinoma. The CD4 and CD8 labels of this study may be unreliable. CDR3 DNA: TGTGCCAGCAGCCGACTAGCGGGAGTTGTAACCTACGAGCAGTACTTC. It codes for CASSRLAGVVTYEQYF.